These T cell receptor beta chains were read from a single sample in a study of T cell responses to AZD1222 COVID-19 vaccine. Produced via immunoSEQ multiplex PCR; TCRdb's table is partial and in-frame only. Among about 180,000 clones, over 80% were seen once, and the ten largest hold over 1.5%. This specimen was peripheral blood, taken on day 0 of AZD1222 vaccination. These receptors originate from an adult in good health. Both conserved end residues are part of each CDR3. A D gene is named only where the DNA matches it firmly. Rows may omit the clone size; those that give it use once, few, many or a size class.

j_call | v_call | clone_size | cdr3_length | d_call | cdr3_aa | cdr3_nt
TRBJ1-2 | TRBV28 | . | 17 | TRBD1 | CASSRMNRTGNFYGYTF | TGTGCCAGCAGTCGAATGAATAGGACAGGGAACTTCTATGGCTACACCTTC
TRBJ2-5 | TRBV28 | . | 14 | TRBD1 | CASSLEGAGKTQYF | TGTGCCAGCAGTTTAGAGGGGGCGGGTAAGACCCAGTACTTC
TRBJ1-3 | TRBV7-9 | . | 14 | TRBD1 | CASSSDRGKNTIYF | TGTGCCAGCAGCTCCGACAGGGGAAAAAACACCATATATTTT
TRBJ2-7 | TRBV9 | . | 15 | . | CASSPRPGLIYEQYF | TGTGCCAGCAGCCCGAGGCCCGGACTAATCTACGAGCAGTACTTC
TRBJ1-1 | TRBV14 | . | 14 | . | CASSQEVGHTEAFF | TGTGCCAGCAGCCAAGAGGTTGGTCACACTGAAGCTTTCTTT
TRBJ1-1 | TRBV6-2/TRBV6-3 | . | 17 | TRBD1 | CASSPGTGYYMNTEAFF | TGTGCCAGCAGTCCCGGGACAGGGTATTATATGAACACTGAAGCTTTCTTT
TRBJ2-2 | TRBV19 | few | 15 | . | CASSIWEIGTGELFF | TGTGCCAGTAGTATCTGGGAGATAGGGACCGGGGAGCTGTTTTTT
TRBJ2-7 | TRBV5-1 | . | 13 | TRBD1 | CASRRDRGYEQYF | TGCGCCAGCCGCCGGGACAGGGGCTACGAGCAGTACTTC
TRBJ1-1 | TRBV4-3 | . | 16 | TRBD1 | CASSPTATGGETEAFF | TGCGCCAGCAGCCCGACCGCGACAGGGGGTGAAACTGAAGCTTTCTTT
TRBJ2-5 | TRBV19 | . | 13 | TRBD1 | CASRDRGRETQYF | TGTGCCAGTAGAGACAGGGGGCGAGAGACCCAGTACTTC
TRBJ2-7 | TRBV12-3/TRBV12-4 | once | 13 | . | CASSFNRVYEQYF | TGTGCCAGCAGTTTTAACAGGGTTTACGAGCAGTACTTC
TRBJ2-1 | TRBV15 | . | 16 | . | CATSRDPSTSWREQFF | TGTGCCACCAGCAGAGATCCCTCAACGTCTTGGCGGGAGCAGTTCTTC
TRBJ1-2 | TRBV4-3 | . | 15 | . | CASSLTGQSYYGYTF | TGCGCCAGCAGCTTGACAGGCCAAAGCTACTATGGCTACACCTTC
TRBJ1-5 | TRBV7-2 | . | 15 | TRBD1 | CASSLRSGGSQPQHF | TGTGCCAGCAGCTTAAGATCAGGGGGGAGTCAGCCCCAGCATTTT
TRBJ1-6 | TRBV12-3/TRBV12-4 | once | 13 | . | CASSSGPEGTLHF | TGTGCCAGCAGTTCCGGGCCAGAGGGCACCCTCCACTTT
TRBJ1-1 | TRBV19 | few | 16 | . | CASSIDVRITNTEAFF | TGTGCCAGTAGTATAGATGTTAGAATCACGAACACTGAAGCTTTCTTT
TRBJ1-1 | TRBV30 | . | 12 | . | CAWTRTNTEAFF | TGTGCCTGGACCCGAACCAACACTGAAGCTTTCTTT
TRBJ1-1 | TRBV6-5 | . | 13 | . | CASRGQPNTEAFF | TGTGCCAGCAGAGGACAGCCGAACACTGAAGCTTTCTTT
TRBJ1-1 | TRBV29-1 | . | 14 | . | CSVPPPGQNTEAFF | TGCAGCGTCCCACCACCGGGACAGAACACTGAAGCTTTCTTT
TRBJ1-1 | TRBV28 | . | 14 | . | CASSLRATNTEAFF | TGTGCCAGCAGTTTACGTGCCACGAACACTGAAGCTTTCTTT